This T cell receptor beta chain was recorded in a study of CD8 T cells in Susac syndrome. The CDR3 contains 14 residues. V lost 8 bases to trimming and J lost 4 bases; unmatched junction nucleotides: 10. Germline CDR1 reads LGHNA; CDR2 reads YNFKEQ. Reverse transcription of roughly 0.45 to 1 ug RNA was performed with random hexamers. Amplification of TCR beta CDR3 by immunoSEQ multiplex PCR spanned 54 Vbeta and 13 Jbeta. TCRdb independently ran MiXCR on the immunoSEQ multiplex PCR reads; one entry per CDR3 protein. The repertoire includes about 150,000 distinct CDR3 sequences, roughly 95% of them detected once, and under 0.15% sits in the top ten. TEMRA cells were FACS-enriched and CD8+ and CD4+ T cells negatively isolated.

The material sequenced was CD8+ T cells from PBMCs. The rearrangement joins TRBV4-2 to TRBJ1-1; TRBD1 agrees at 7 bases. The receptor was isolated from a human donor with multiple sclerosis. The CDR3 DNA reads TGTGCCAGCCACAGGGGTGAAGGAGCCACTGAAGCTTTCTTT. It translates to CASHRGEGATEAFF.